There are a few counts of the clone carrying this TCR beta chain. Its antigen is as yet unknown. TCRdb ran MiXCR on the RT-PCR reads and lists one entry per CDR3 protein. This table holds 590,000 or so distinct CDR3 sequences, 13% to 15% found once. The record originates from a study of response to subunit inactivated influenza vaccine. Study conclusions and caveats: It was suggested by the authors that few new T cells are recruited by each seasonal influenza vaccination.

The CDR3 sequence is 14 residues long. The germline V gene encodes CDR1 SGDLS and CDR2 YYNGEE. Trimming stripped 2 bases from V and 8 bases from J, with 13 bases between. The chain recombines TRBV9 with TRBJ1-4; D is unclear. The starting material was PBMCs from blood, obtained 14 to 15 days before vaccination. The TCR sequence derives from a man aged 45-65 years who received an inactivated influenza vaccine. The CDR3 DNA reads as TGTGCCAGCAGCGTTGCCGGGTCCGGAGAAAAACTGTTTTTT. Encoded protein: CASSVAGSGEKLFF. The entire variable domain, with the rest obtained from reference TRBV9 and TRBJ1-4, is as follows: DSGVTQTPKHLITATGQRVTLRCSPRSGDLSVYWYQQSLDQGLQFLIQYYNGEERAKGNILERFSAQQFPDLHSELNLSSLELGDSALYFCASSVAGSGEKLFFGSGTQLSVL.